The 27 T cell receptor beta chains below come from one sample, sequenced in a study of beta chain features in type 1 diabetes (dated by TCRdb to the late 2010s). Points the paper makes about the study in general: A moderate but significant shortening of TCRB CDR3 length was observed in type 1 diabetes patients in all four CD4+ subsets.

These TCRs are of unknown antigen specificity. The library was made by the immunoSEQ multiplex PCR assay. All of the isolated RNA was reverse transcribed with the High Capacity cDNA Reverse Transcription Kit, so expressed TCRB transcripts were sequenced. TCRdb carries this immuneACCESS record with in-frame sequences only. Its versions omit some clonotypes, under half of them owing to an unresolved V gene in the studies checked, with the rest unexplained. The sample data list roughly 47,000 clones, and around 45% of these were observed just once. The top ten clones comprise less than 0.15% of the sample. The sequenced sample consisted of stem cell memory CD4+ T cells from blood. This specimen's cell subset or site label, per the study, means: stem cell-like memory CD4+ T cells. The origin of the receptors is a young man with type 1 diabetes.

This clone was seen once. J is TRBJ2-7 and V is TRBV10-3; TRBD1 aligns across 8 bases. The length of the CDR3 is 15 residues. Losses at the gene ends were 4 bases for V and 3 bases for J; bases not matched to a gene: 8. Germline V gene lookup returns CDR1 ENHRY and CDR2 SYGVKD. In DNA form, the CDR3 reads TGTGCCATCAGTGCATTAGACAGGGGCGGCTACGAGCAGTACTTC. It translates to CAISALDRGGYEQYF.

This clone appeared a single time. The V gene is TRBV7-9, the J gene TRBJ2-5; TRBD2 matches 15 bases. Germline CDR1 and CDR2: SEHNR and FQNEAQ (reference sequence). There are 18 residues in the CDR3. V gave up 5 bases and J gave up 5 bases; unmatched junction bases: 12. The CDR3 loop reads CASSPGTSGRPPWETQYF. The DNA of the CDR3 is TGTGCCAGCAGCCCCGGGACTAGCGGGAGGCCCCCATGGGAGACCCAGTACTTC.

The table lists this clone with a few counts. V usage is TRBV18 and J usage is TRBJ2-2; TRBD2 matches 9 bases. The V and J ends lost 1 base and 3 bases, in that order; junction bases with no gene match: 3. From germline, CDR1 is KGHSH and CDR2 LQKENI. CDR3 length: 16 residues. CDR3 protein: CASSPRIAGDTGELFF. The CDR3 DNA sequence: TGTGCCAGCTCACCACGAATAGCGGGAGACACCGGGGAGCTGTTTTTT.

V usage is TRBV9 and J usage is TRBJ2-2; 11 bases align to TRBD2. V gave up 7 bases and J gave up 7 bases; unmatched junction bases: 12. Germline lookup yields CDR1 SGDLS and CDR2 YYNGEE. This CDR3 is 16 amino acids long. Here the CDR3 reads CASGPRVAGGYGELFF. In DNA form, the CDR3 reads TGTGCCAGCGGCCCACGTGTAGCGGGAGGGTACGGGGAGCTGTTTTTT.

This clone was counted between two and nine times. This chain uses TRBV14 with TRBJ2-5; no firm D call. CDR1 and CDR2 from the germline V gene are SGHDN and FVKESK. The ends were cut back, 3 bases at V and 4 bases at J, with 3 bases in the middle. The CDR3 length is 11 residues. Here the CDR3 reads CASSHRETQYF. The CDR3 coding sequence is TGTGCCAGCAGCCACCGAGAGACCCAGTACTTC.

This chain uses TRBV18 with TRBJ2-5, with D possibly being TRBD2 (5 bases). CDR3 length equals 13 residues. The germline CDR1 and CDR2 sequences are KGHSH and LQKENI. Trimming left V 3 bases short and J 7 bases short, with 12 bases between. As DNA, the CDR3 is TGTGCCAGCTCACCGGACTGGAAGGGGACCCAGTACTTC. Translating it yields CASSPDWKGTQYF.

Only a few counts were recorded for this clone. The V and J genes are TRBV6-6 and TRBJ1-5, with TRBD1 matching over 7 bases. The CDR3 contains 13 residues. With V trimmed by 8 bases and J by 1 base, 2 bases remained unmatched. Germline V CDR1 and CDR2: MNHNY, SVGAGI (reference sequence). CDR3 in amino acids: CASLQGSNQPQHF. CDR3 in DNA: TGTGCCAGCCTACAGGGGAGCAATCAGCCCCAGCATTTT.

The chain couples TRBV2 to TRBJ2-4; D is unclear. V shed 7 bases and J shed 9 bases, with 13 bases lying between them. The CDR3 sequence is 12 residues long. Germline CDR1 reads SNHLY; CDR2 reads FYNNEI. CDR3 residues: CASISDLGIQYF. As DNA, the CDR3 is TGTGCCAGCATCAGCGATCTCGGCATTCAGTACTTC.

The V gene is TRBV5-1, the J gene TRBJ2-2; 13 positions agree with TRBD2. This CDR3 has 16 residues. Trimming removed 4 bases from V and 5 bases from J; junction bases left unmatched: 5. Germline CDR1 reads SGHRS; CDR2 reads YFSETQ. The CDR3: CASSPATSGRTGELFF. Written as DNA, the CDR3 is TGCGCCAGCAGCCCAGCGACTAGCGGGAGGACCGGGGAGCTGTTTTTT.

Only a few counts were recorded for this clone. This chain uses TRBV5-1 with TRBJ2-2; 7 bases agree with TRBD2. V trimming: 6 bases; J trimming: 5 bases; junction bases outside the gene matches: 4. Germline V gene data show CDR1 as SGHRS and CDR2 as YFSETQ. The CDR3 covers 13 residues. CDR3 coding DNA: TGCGCCAGCAAAGGGAGGGTAACCGGGGAGCTGTTTTTT. It is translated as CASKGRVTGELFF. Full variable domain (missing parts from reference TRBV5-1 and TRBJ2-2): KAGVTQTPRYLIKTRGQQVTLSCSPISGHRSVSWYQQTPGQGLQFLFEYFSETQRNKGNFPGRFSGRQFSNSRSEMNVSTLELGDSALYLCASKGRVTGELFFGEGSRLTVL.

This chain uses TRBV11-1 with TRBJ2-1, with TRBD2 as a possible D gene (6 bases). Between the trimmed V and J ends, which lost 3 bases and 9 bases, there was a span of 9 bases. CDR1 and CDR2 (germline): SGHAT, FQDESV (reference sequence). The CDR3 sequence is 12 residues long. The CDR3 sequence: CASSFPGGEQFF. The CDR3 DNA reads as TGTGCCAGCAGCTTCCCCGGGGGTGAGCAGTTCTTC.

J is TRBJ2-7 and V is TRBV11-2; possibly TRBD1 for D (5 bases). Trimming pared 1 base from V and 1 base from J, leaving 8 bases between. Germline V gives CDR1 SGHAT, CDR2 FQNNGV. This CDR3 has 14 amino acids. Here the CDR3 reads CASSLGPGSYEQYF. The CDR3 DNA is TGTGCCAGCAGCTTAGGGCCAGGGTCCTACGAGCAGTACTTC.

The CDR3 protein is CASSLLATGELFF. The CDR3 coding sequence is TGTGCCAGCAGTTTGTTAGCCACCGGGGAGCTGTTTTTT. V and J are TRBV28 and TRBJ2-2; unclear D gene. The CDR3 sequence is 13 residues long. Germline CDR1 is MDHEN and CDR2 is SYDVKM. V lost 3 bases to trimming and J lost 4 bases, with 6 bases between them.

This chain connects TRBV2 to TRBJ1-2; D may be TRBD1 (6 bases). Germline-derived CDR1 and CDR2 are SNHLY and FYNNEI. The CDR3 contains 16 residues. The V end was cut by 4 bases, the J end by 3 bases, with 18 bases between. This chain's CDR3 is CASSVGGTPGYYGYTF. DNA of the CDR3: TGTGCCAGCAGTGTAGGGGGTACGCCCGGTTACTATGGCTACACCTTC.

The CDR3 here is CASSDRPDYEQYF. Here the CDR3 DNA reads TGCGCCAGCAGTGACAGGCCTGACTACGAGCAGTACTTC. J is TRBJ2-7 and V is TRBV5-1; weak D call: TRBD1 (6 bases). Germline V gene sequence: CDR1 SGHRS, CDR2 YFSETQ. With 5 bases removed from V and 3 bases from J, the gap between germline ends came to 12 bases. The CDR3 contains 13 residues.

The J gene is TRBJ2-1, the V gene TRBV7-3, with D perhaps TRBD1 (5 bases). With 5 bases removed from V and 1 base from J, the gap between germline ends came to 12 bases. Per germline, CDR1 SGHTA and CDR2 FQGTGA. The CDR3 covers 15 residues. The chain's CDR3 is CASSPQGSSYNEQFF. As DNA, the CDR3 is TGTGCCAGCAGCCCGCAGGGAAGTTCCTACAATGAGCAGTTCTTC.

The chain uses TRBV28 and TRBJ2-2; 9 bases agree with TRBD2. Germline CDR1 reads MDHEN; CDR2 reads SYDVKM. The CDR3 runs 19 residues. Germline trimming cut 3 bases from V and 4 bases from J; bases unmatched to any gene: 15. The CDR3 protein is CASSFVYQLSGSSTGELFF. The CDR3 DNA is TGTGCCAGCAGTTTTGTATATCAGCTTAGCGGGAGTTCCACCGGGGAGCTGTTTTTT.

In its sample, this clone was seen a few times. The rearrangement uses TRBV6-1 and TRBJ2-3, with 7 bases lining up with TRBD2. The V segment lost 0 bases and the J segment 4 bases; nucleotides outside the gene matches: 1. There are 14 residues in the CDR3. The germline gives CDR1 MNHNS, CDR2 SASEGT. The CDR3 DNA sequence: TGTGCCAGCAGTGAAGCGGGGGGGGCAGATACGCAGTATTTT. Amino acids: CASSEAGGADTQYF.

This chain joins TRBV19 and TRBJ2-1; perhaps TRBD1 as D (6 bases). The CDR3 extends over 15 amino acids. Trimming left V 5 bases short and J 2 bases short, with 13 bases between. From germline, CDR1 is LNHDA and CDR2 SQIVND (reference sequence). In nucleotides, the CDR3 is TGTGCCAGTAGTTTTAGGGCAGGGGCCTACAATGAGCAGTTCTTC. This translates into CASSFRAGAYNEQFF.

The genes are TRBV5-1 and TRBJ2-5; the D is unclear. The CDR3 covers 13 residues. Trimming shortened V by 2 bases and J by 2 bases, and 7 bases separated the two germline ends. From germline, CDR1 is SGHRS and CDR2 YFSETQ. The CDR3 is CASSLGGQETQYF. Here the CDR3 DNA reads TGCGCCAGCAGCTTAGGCGGACAAGAGACCCAGTACTTC.

This clone has just a few counts. The V call is TRBV4-2, the J call TRBJ1-2; D is possibly TRBD1 (6 bases). The germline V gene encodes CDR1 LGHNA and CDR2 YNFKEQ. The CDR3 covers 16 residues. The V end was cut by 2 bases, the J end by 0 bases, with 13 bases between. CDR3: CASSQTDRTPNYGYTF. The CDR3 coding sequence is TGTGCCAGCAGCCAAACTGACAGGACTCCTAACTATGGCTACACCTTC.

CDR3 DNA: TGTGCCACCAGCAGAGTCGCGGGCTACGAGCAGTACTTC. Translation gives CATSRVAGYEQYF. The rearrangement uses TRBV15 and TRBJ2-7; a weak D match, TRBD2 (5 bases). V was clipped by 1 base and J by 3 bases, with 7 bases between them. This CDR3 region has 13 residues. Germline values: CDR1 LNHNV, CDR2 YYDKDF (reference sequence).

This chain uses TRBV27 with TRBJ1-2; perhaps TRBD1 as D (6 bases). The CDR3 loop spans 13 amino acids. Trimming took 1 base from V and 8 from J, leaving 11 bases between them. Germline V gene lookup returns CDR1 MNHEY and CDR2 SMNVEV (reference sequence). The CDR3 protein is CASSLWGQGGYTF. CDR3 sequence (DNA): TGTGCCAGCAGTTTATGGGGGCAAGGGGGCTACACCTTC.

The V call is TRBV28, the J call TRBJ1-1; possible D gene TRBD1, 5 bases. Trimming pared 2 bases from V and 0 bases from J, leaving 13 bases between. Germline V gene data show CDR1 as MDHEN and CDR2 as SYDVKM. The CDR3 has 16 amino acids. DNA for the CDR3: TGTGCCAGCAGTTTAGGGTCCGGACACATGAACACTGAAGCTTTCTTT. Translation: CASSLGSGHMNTEAFF.

The J gene is TRBJ1-5, the V gene TRBV7-2, with a tentative D call TRBD1 (6 bases). Germline CDR1 reads SGHTA; CDR2 reads FQGNSA. This CDR3 has 14 amino acids. V lost 5 bases to trimming and J lost 0 bases, with 8 bases between them. The CDR3 sequence is CASSLQGSNQPQHF. CDR3 DNA sequence: TGTGCCAGCAGCCTACAGGGTAGCAATCAGCCCCAGCATTTT.

The rearrangement links TRBV18 to TRBJ2-6; D possibly corresponds to TRBD1 (6 bases). The CDR3 covers 18 residues. CDR1 is KGHSH and CDR2 is LQKENI in the germline V gene. The V gene lost 6 bases and the J gene lost 0 bases, with 18 bases spanning the gap. CDR3: CASSLMGAMLSGANVLTF. CDR3 in DNA: TGTGCCAGCTCCCTCATGGGGGCTATGCTCTCTGGGGCCAACGTCCTGACTTTC.

This clone appeared a few times. The chain carries TRBV5-1 and TRBJ2-3; 7 bases line up with TRBD1. With V trimmed by 4 bases and J by 3 bases, 5 bases remained unmatched. Germline V gene lookup returns CDR1 SGHRS and CDR2 YFSETQ. The CDR3 runs 14 residues. The CDR3 DNA follows: TGCGCCAGCAGCATGGACAGGATAACAGATACGCAGTATTTT. It translates to CASSMDRITDTQYF.